This entry describes one TCR beta chain. Its antigen remains unidentified. The germline gives CDR1 LGHNT, CDR2 FRNRAP. The V end lost 6 bases, the J end lost 0 bases, and 9 bases lay between the germline ends. This CDR3 comprises 14 residues. This sample is part of a study of T cell responses to AZD1222 COVID-19 vaccine. The study, taken as a whole, reports: Most donors were white British and more were female, and clonal diversity was possibly underestimated.

Measured with immunoSEQ multiplex PCR; TCRdb has only the in-frame clones, and not every one. Of some 180,000 clones listed, approximately 94% were seen once; the top ten hold about 1.5%. The chain links TRBV12-5 to TRBJ1-5, with D unresolved. The TCR was taken from an adult who received the AZD1222 COVID-19 vaccine. The sample here was peripheral blood, taken 28 days after the second AZD1222 dose. The CDR3 nucleotides are TGTGCTAGTGGAGACCGAAGTAGCAATCAGCCCCAGCATTTT. It yields the protein CASGDRSSNQPQHF.